This T cell receptor (beta chain) was recovered during a study of T cells after yellow fever vaccination. General study results and limits: Abundant clonotypes from the bulk population could get into FACS-sorted repertoires as contaminants. Overall, a small share of clonotypes was seen in both CD4 and CD8 compartments.

Between the trimmed V and J ends, which lost 3 bases and 4 bases, there was a span of 8 bases. Per the germline V gene, CDR1 is SGDLS and CDR2 is YYNGEE. The CDR3 is 13 residues long. This clonotype was picked up many times. Its antigen is unidentified. The authors made TCR cDNA by 5'RACE template switching, adding a universal primer site and UMIs. TCRdb re-analysed the 5' RACE reads in MiXCR, keeping a single row per CDR3 protein. The sample has 360,000 or so distinct CDR3 sequences; roughly 10% are singletons. The chain uses TRBV9 and TRBJ1-5; D not resolved. The TCR comes from a man aged 18 to 30 who received the YFV17D yellow fever vaccine. The sequences come from PBMCs, collected on the day of the first yellow fever vaccination. Here the CDR3 DNA reads TGTGCCAGCAGCGGCGGAGGAAATCAGCCCCAGCATTTT. It specifies CASSGGGNQPQHF.